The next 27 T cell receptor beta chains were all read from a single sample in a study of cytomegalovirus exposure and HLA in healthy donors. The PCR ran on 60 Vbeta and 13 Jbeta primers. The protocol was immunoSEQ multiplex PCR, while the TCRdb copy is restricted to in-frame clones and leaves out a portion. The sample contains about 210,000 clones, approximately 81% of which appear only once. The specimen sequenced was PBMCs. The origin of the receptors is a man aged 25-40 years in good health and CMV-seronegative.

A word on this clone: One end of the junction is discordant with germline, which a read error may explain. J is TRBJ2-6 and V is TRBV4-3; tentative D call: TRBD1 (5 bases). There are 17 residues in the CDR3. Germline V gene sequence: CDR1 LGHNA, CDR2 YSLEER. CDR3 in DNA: TGCGCCAGCAGCCAAGTTTGGGGCGCGACTGGGGCCAGCGTCCTGACTTTC. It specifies CASSQVWGATGASVLTF.

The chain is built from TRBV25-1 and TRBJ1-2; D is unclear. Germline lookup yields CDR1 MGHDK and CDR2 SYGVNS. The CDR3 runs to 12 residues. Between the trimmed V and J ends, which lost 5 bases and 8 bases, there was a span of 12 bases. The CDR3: CASSNLRAGYTF. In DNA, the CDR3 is TGTGCCAGCAGTAACCTGAGGGCCGGCTACACCTTC.

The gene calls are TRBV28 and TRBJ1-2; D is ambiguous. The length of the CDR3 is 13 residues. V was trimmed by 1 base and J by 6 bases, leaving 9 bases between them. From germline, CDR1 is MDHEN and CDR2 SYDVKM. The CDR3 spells CASSLLLEDGYTF. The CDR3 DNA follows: TGTGCCAGCAGTTTATTGTTGGAGGATGGCTACACCTTC.

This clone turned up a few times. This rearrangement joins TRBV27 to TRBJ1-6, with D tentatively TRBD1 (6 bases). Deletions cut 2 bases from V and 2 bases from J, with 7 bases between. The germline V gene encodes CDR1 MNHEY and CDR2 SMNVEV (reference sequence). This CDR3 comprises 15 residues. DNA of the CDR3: TGTGCCAGCAGTTTAGAGGGGGCCTATAATTCACCCCTCCACTTT. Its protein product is CASSLEGAYNSPLHF.

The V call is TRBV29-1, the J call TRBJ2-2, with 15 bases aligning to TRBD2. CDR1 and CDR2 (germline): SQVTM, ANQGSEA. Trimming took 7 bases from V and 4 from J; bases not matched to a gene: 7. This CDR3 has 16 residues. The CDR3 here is CSGKGLAGGGTGELFF. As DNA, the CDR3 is TGCAGCGGCAAGGGACTAGCGGGGGGAGGCACCGGGGAGCTGTTTTTT.

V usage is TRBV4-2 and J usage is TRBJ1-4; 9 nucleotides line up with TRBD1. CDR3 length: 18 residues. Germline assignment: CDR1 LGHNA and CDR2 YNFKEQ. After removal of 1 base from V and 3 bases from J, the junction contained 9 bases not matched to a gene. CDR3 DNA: TGTGCCAGCAGCCAAGGTAGTGACAGGGGGTCATCTAATGAAAAACTGTTTTTT. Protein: CASSQGSDRGSSNEKLFF.

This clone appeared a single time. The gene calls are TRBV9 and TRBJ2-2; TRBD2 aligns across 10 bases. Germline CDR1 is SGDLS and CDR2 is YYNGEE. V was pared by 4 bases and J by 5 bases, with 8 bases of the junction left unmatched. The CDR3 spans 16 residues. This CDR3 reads CASSSERGGRTGELFF. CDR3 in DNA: TGTGCCAGCAGCTCCGAGCGGGGGGGCCGGACCGGGGAGCTGTTTTTT.

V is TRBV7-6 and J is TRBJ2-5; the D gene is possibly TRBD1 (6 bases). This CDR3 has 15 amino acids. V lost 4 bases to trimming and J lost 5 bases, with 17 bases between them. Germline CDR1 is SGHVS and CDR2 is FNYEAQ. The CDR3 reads CASSSLQGYGETQYF. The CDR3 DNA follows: TGTGCCAGCAGCTCCTTACAGGGTTACGGGGAGACCCAGTACTTC.

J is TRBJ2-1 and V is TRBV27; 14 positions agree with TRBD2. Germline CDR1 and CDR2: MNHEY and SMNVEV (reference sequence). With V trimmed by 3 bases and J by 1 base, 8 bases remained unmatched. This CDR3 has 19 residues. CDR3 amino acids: CASSLNSGLAGESYNEQFF. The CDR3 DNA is TGTGCCAGCAGTTTGAATTCGGGACTAGCGGGAGAGTCCTACAATGAGCAGTTCTTC.

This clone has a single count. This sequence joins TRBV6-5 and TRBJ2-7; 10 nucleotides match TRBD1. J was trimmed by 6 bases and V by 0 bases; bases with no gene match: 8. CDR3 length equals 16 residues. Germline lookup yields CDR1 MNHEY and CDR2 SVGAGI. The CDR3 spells CASSYSGTGVPFEQYF. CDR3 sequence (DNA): TGTGCCAGCAGTTACTCCGGGACAGGGGTCCCTTTCGAGCAGTACTTC.

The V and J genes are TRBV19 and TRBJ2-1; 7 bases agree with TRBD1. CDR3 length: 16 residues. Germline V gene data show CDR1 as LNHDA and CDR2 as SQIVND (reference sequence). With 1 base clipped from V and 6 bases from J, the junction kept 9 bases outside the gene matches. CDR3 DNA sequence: TGTGCCAGTAGTATAGGAGGCAGGGGGATTAGCAATGAGCAGTTCTTC. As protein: CASSIGGRGISNEQFF.

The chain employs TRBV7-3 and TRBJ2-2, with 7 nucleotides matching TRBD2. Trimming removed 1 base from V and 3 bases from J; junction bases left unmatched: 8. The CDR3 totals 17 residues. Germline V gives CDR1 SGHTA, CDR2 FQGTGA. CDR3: CASSLSWTSADTGELFF. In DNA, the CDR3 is TGTGCCAGCAGCTTAAGTTGGACTAGTGCGGACACCGGGGAGCTGTTTTTT. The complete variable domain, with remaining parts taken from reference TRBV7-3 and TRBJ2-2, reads GAGVSQTPSNKVTEKGKYVELRCDPISGHTALYWYRQSLGQGPEFLIYFQGTGAADDSGLPNDRFFAVRPEGSVSTLKIQRTERGDSAVYLCASSLSWTSADTGELFFGEGSRLTVL.

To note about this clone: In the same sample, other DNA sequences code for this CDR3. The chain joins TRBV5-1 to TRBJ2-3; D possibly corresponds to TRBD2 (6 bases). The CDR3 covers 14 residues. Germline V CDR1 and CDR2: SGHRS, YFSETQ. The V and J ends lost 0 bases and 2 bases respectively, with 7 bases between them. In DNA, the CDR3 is TGCGCCAGCAGCTTGGGGGACTCCACAGATACGCAGTATTTT. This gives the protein CASSLGDSTDTQYF.

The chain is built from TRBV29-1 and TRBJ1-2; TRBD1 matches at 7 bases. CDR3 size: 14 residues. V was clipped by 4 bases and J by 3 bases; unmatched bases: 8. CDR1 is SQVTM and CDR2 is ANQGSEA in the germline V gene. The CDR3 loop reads CSVVFGTDYYGYTF. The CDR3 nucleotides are TGCAGCGTTGTATTCGGGACAGACTACTATGGCTACACCTTC. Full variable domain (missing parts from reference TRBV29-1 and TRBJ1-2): SAVISQKPSRDICQRGTSLTIQCQVDSQVTMMFWYRQQPGQSLTLIATANQGSEATYESGFVIDKFPISRPNLTFSTLTVSNMSPEDSSIYLCSVVFGTDYYGYTFGSGTRLTVV.

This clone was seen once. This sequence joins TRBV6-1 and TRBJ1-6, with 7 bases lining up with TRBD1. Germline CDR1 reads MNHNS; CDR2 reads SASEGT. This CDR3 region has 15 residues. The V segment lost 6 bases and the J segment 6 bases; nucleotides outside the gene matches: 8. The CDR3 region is CASRKGDSGNSPLHF. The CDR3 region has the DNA TGTGCCAGCAGGAAAGGGGACAGCGGTAATTCACCCCTCCACTTT.

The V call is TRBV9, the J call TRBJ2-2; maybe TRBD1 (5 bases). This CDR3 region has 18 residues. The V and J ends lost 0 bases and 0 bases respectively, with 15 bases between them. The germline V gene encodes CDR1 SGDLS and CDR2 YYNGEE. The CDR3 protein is CASSVVTGGATNTGELFF. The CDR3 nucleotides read TGTGCCAGCAGCGTAGTAACTGGTGGGGCGACGAACACCGGGGAGCTGTTTTTT.

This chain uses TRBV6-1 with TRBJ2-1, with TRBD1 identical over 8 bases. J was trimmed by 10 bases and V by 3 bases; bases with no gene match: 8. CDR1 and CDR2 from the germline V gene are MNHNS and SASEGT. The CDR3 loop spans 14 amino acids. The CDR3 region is CASSEDRARREQFF. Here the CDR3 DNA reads TGTGCCAGCAGTGAGGACAGGGCGCGACGAGAGCAGTTCTTC.

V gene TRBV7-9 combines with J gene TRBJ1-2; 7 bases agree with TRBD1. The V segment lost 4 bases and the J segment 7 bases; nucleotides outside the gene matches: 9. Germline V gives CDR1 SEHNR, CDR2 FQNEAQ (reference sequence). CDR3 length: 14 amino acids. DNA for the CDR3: TGTGCCAGCAGCTCCCTCGACAGGGATGTTGGCTACACCTTC. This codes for CASSSLDRDVGYTF.

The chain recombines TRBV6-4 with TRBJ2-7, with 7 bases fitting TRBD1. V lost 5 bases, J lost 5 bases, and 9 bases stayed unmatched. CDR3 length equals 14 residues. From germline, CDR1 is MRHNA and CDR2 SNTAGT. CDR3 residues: CASSPTGLSDEQYF. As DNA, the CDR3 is TGTGCCAGCAGTCCGACAGGGTTAAGCGACGAGCAGTACTTC.

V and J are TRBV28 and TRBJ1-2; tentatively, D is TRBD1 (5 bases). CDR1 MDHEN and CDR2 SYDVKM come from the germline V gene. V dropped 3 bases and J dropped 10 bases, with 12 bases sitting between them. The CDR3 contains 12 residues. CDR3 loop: CASSFRGVDYTF. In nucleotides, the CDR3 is TGTGCCAGCAGTTTCCGGGGGGTGGACTACACCTTC.

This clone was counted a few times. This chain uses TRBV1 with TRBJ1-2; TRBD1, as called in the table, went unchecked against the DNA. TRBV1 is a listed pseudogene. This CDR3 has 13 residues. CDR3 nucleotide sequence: TGCACCAGCAGCCAAGACAGGGGATGTGGCTACACCTTC. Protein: CTSSQDRGCGYTF.

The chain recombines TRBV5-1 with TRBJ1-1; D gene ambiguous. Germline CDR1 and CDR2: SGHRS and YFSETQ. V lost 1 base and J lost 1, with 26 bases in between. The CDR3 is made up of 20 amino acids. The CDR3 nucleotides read TGCGCCAGCAGCTTGATGTATGGCGGCGGGGTCCTCGAAAAGAACACTGAAGCTTTCTTT. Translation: CASSLMYGGGVLEKNTEAFF.

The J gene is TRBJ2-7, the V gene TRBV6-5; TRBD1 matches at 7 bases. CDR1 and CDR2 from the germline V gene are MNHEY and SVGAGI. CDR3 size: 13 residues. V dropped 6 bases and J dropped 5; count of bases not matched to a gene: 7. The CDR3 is CASRAGGWDEQYF. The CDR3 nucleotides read TGTGCCAGCAGGGCAGGGGGATGGGACGAGCAGTACTTC.

CDR3 nucleotides: TGCGCCAGCAGCCAACTAGCGGGAAGCACAGATACGCAGTATTTT. It specifies CASSQLAGSTDTQYF. The rearrangement links TRBV4-1 to TRBJ2-3, with TRBD2 identical over 9 bases. This CDR3 spans 15 amino acids. The V gene end was trimmed by 2 bases and the J gene end by 0 bases; junction bases not matched to a gene: 0. The germline CDR1 and CDR2 sequences are MGHRA and YSYEKL.

As DNA, the CDR3 is TGTGCCAGCAGTTGGGACAGGGGCCCATATGAAAAACTGTTTTTT. It codes for CASSWDRGPYEKLFF. The V and J genes are TRBV2 and TRBJ1-4; 10 positions match TRBD1. After removal of 5 bases from V and 6 bases from J, the junction contained 6 bases not matched to a gene. The germline V gene encodes CDR1 SNHLY and CDR2 FYNNEI. CDR3 length: 15 amino acids.

The CDR3 is CASSIQTREEWYSNQPQHF. In DNA form, the CDR3 reads TGTGCCAGTAGTATACAGACCCGGGAAGAATGGTATAGCAATCAGCCCCAGCATTTT. The chain is built from TRBV19 and TRBJ1-5; no clear D gene. V was trimmed by 2 bases and J by 0 bases, leaving 20 bases between them. Germline assignment: CDR1 LNHDA and CDR2 SQIVND (reference sequence). This CDR3 contains 19 residues.

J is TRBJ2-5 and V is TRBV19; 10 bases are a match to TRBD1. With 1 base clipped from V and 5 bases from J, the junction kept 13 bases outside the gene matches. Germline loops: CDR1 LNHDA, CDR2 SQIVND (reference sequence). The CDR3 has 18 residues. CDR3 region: CASSIVGAGQGISETQYF. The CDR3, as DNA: TGTGCCAGTAGTATAGTCGGCGCGGGACAGGGGATATCGGAGACCCAGTACTTC.